The 26 T cell receptor beta chains reported below all come from one sample, sequenced in a study of cytomegalovirus exposure and HLA in healthy donors. PCR used 60 Vbeta primers and 13 Jbeta primers. Profiled with immunoSEQ multiplex PCR; TCRdb holds only in-frame clones, not every one. The sample contains about 110,000 clones, 55% to 65% of which appear only once. What was sequenced was PBMCs. These receptors were taken from a woman in her twenties or thirties in good health and CMV-seronegative.

This chain links TRBV2 with TRBJ1-5; D perhaps matches TRBD1 (5 bases). V gave up 9 bases and J gave up 0 bases, with 12 bases separating them. Germline CDR1 SNHLY, CDR2 FYNNEI. The CDR3 is made up of 14 amino acids. This CDR3 reads CASLEGHSNQPQHF. The CDR3 coding sequence is TGTGCCAGTCTAGAAGGACATAGCAATCAGCCCCAGCATTTT. The variable domain in full, completed from reference TRBV2 and TRBJ1-5, reads EPEVTQTPSHQVTQMGQEVILRCVPISNHLYFYWYRQILGQKVEFLVSFYNNEISEKSEIFDDQFSVERPDGSNFTLKIRSTKLEDSAMYFCASLEGHSNQPQHFGDGTRLSIL.

J is TRBJ2-7 and V is TRBV19; 7 bases map to TRBD1. Germline-derived CDR1 and CDR2 are LNHDA and SQIVND (reference sequence). This CDR3 is built from 15 residues. The V and J ends lost 4 bases and 0 bases, in that order; junction bases with no gene match: 6. CDR3 coding DNA: TGTGCCAGTAGTAGGGACAGTGGGCACTCCTACGAGCAGTACTTC. Encoded protein: CASSRDSGHSYEQYF.

This CDR3 is CASSFGQANTEAFF. The CDR3 coding sequence is TGTGCCAGCTCATTTGGACAGGCGAACACTGAAGCTTTCTTT. V gene TRBV18 combines with J gene TRBJ1-1; the match to TRBD1 covers 7 bases. The V segment lost 5 bases and the J segment 1 base; nucleotides outside the gene matches: 4. Germline CDR1 KGHSH, CDR2 LQKENI. The CDR3 is 14 amino acids.

This clone was detected once. The chain employs TRBV11-2 and TRBJ2-3, with 10 nucleotides matching TRBD2. Losses at the gene ends were 6 bases for V and 1 base for J; bases not matched to a gene: 4. Per germline, CDR1 SGHAT and CDR2 FQNNGV. This CDR3 has 15 amino acids. The CDR3 DNA follows: TGTGCCAGCAGTTCTCTAGCGGGGGGCACAGATACGCAGTATTTT. The encoded protein is CASSSLAGGTDTQYF.

The V call is TRBV6-5, the J call TRBJ1-4; D might be TRBD1 (5 bases). The germline gives CDR1 MNHEY, CDR2 SVGAGI. The CDR3 has 14 amino acids. Trimming cost V 6 bases and J 7 bases, with 15 bases left between them. Written as DNA, the CDR3 is TGTGCCAGCAGGATTCGCCAGGGCAGTGAAAAACTGTTTTTT. It encodes CASRIRQGSEKLFF.

Concerning this clone: The sample contains more than one DNA sequence encoding this CDR3. The chain links TRBV7-9 to TRBJ2-7, with D possibly being TRBD1 (5 bases). V lost 0 bases to trimming and J lost 6 bases, with 15 bases between them. Germline values: CDR1 SEHNR, CDR2 FQNEAQ (reference sequence). The CDR3 spans 15 residues. This CDR3 reads CASSLAGPIGAEQYF. The CDR3 DNA reads TGTGCCAGCAGCTTAGCCGGACCGATAGGGGCCGAGCAGTACTTC.

The rearrangement uses TRBV6-1 and TRBJ1-1; 7 bases are shared with TRBD1. This CDR3 has 12 residues. V dropped 9 bases and J dropped 6; count of bases not matched to a gene: 7. Germline values: CDR1 MNHNS, CDR2 SASEGT. The CDR3 spells CASYRGASEAFF. Here the CDR3 DNA reads TGTGCCAGTTACAGGGGAGCGTCTGAAGCTTTCTTT.

This chain connects TRBV9 to TRBJ2-2; 9 nucleotides align to TRBD2. Germline V gene data show CDR1 as SGDLS and CDR2 as YYNGEE. CDR3 size: 15 residues. Trimming took 5 bases from V and 3 from J; bases not matched to a gene: 5. The CDR3 region has the DNA TGTGCCAGCAGTCTTAGCGGGAGCGACACCGGGGAGCTGTTTTTT. It translates to CASSLSGSDTGELFF.

The chain couples TRBV6-4 to TRBJ2-1, with a tentative D call TRBD2 (6 bases). The CDR3 runs to 13 residues. V was clipped by 3 bases and J by 11 bases, with 14 bases between them. Germline V gives CDR1 MRHNA, CDR2 SNTAGT. Written as DNA, the CDR3 is TGTGCCAGCAGTGAAGAGGCGGGAAGGAAGCAGTTCTTC. The encoded protein is CASSEEAGRKQFF.

In its sample, this clone was seen a few times. The rearrangement uses TRBV30 and TRBJ2-1; TRBD2 matches 8 bases. The CDR3 sequence is 19 residues long. Trimming cost V 0 bases and J 0 bases; bases outside gene matches: 13. The germline gives CDR1 GTSNPN, CDR2 SVGIG (reference sequence). For the CDR3, the DNA is TGTGCCTGGAGTGTACGCCCAACTAGCGGAGTTTTCTCCTACAATGAGCAGTTCTTC. Its translation: CAWSVRPTSGVFSYNEQFF.

The rearrangement uses TRBV9 and TRBJ2-7; 14 positions match TRBD2. Germline CDR1 SGDLS, CDR2 YYNGEE. The CDR3 covers 18 residues. The V gene end was trimmed by 4 bases and the J gene end by 5 bases; junction bases not matched to a gene: 14. The CDR3 sequence: CASSSGGLAGENFDEQYF. In nucleotides, the CDR3 is TGTGCCAGCAGCAGCGGGGGACTAGCGGGAGAGAATTTCGACGAGCAGTACTTC. The full variable domain, with the rest looked up from reference TRBV9 and TRBJ2-7, is DSGVTQTPKHLITATGQRVTLRCSPRSGDLSVYWYQQSLDQGLQFLIQYYNGEERAKGNILERFSAQQFPDLHSELNLSSLELGDSALYFCASSSGGLAGENFDEQYFGPGTRLTVT.

This sequence joins TRBV28 and TRBJ1-3; possible D gene TRBD1, 5 bases. Trimming removed 4 bases from V and 2 bases from J, with 12 bases in between. The CDR3 has 15 residues. From germline, CDR1 is MDHEN and CDR2 SYDVKM. CDR3 DNA: TGTGCCAGCAGTTCCCCCGGGGGGGCTGGAAACACCATATATTTT. Translating gives CASSSPGGAGNTIYF.

This clone was counted only a few times. The chain has TRBV4-1 and TRBJ2-1; TRBD2 agrees at 8 bases. With 0 bases clipped from V and 2 bases from J, the junction kept 6 bases outside the gene matches. The CDR3 contains 17 residues. Germline V gives CDR1 MGHRA, CDR2 YSYEKL. The CDR3 loop is CASSQDSGRRTYNEQFF. The CDR3, as DNA: TGCGCCAGCAGCCAAGACAGCGGGAGAAGGACCTACAATGAGCAGTTCTTC.

This clone was seen at least ten times. V and J are TRBV4-1 and TRBJ2-5, with TRBD2 matching over 7 bases. The CDR3 sequence is 14 residues long. V lost 3 bases and J lost 4; bases outside the gene matches: 5. CDR1 and CDR2 from the germline V gene are MGHRA and YSYEKL. The CDR3 loop is CASSHASGLETQYF. In DNA form, the CDR3 reads TGCGCCAGCAGCCATGCTAGCGGATTAGAGACCCAGTACTTC.

The chain links TRBV5-6 to TRBJ2-5; possibly TRBD1 for D (5 bases). The germline V gene has CDR1 SGHDT and CDR2 YYEEEE. CDR3 length: 15 amino acids. Trimming cost V 3 bases and J 4 bases, with 16 bases left between them. The CDR3 reads CASSSTRGGTETQYF. CDR3 sequence (DNA): TGTGCCAGCAGCTCCACAAGGGGTGGAACAGAGACCCAGTACTTC.

This clone was seen a few times. The chain is built from TRBV9 and TRBJ1-2; the D gene is possibly TRBD1 (5 bases). Germline V gene sequence: CDR1 SGDLS, CDR2 YYNGEE. The V and J ends lost 0 bases and 4 bases respectively, with 10 bases between them. There are 14 residues in the CDR3. CDR3 DNA sequence: TGTGCCAGCAGCGTAGCTCTGGGGGGCTATGGCTACACCTTC. As protein: CASSVALGGYGYTF.

This sequence joins TRBV30 and TRBJ2-6; 7 positions match TRBD1. Germline V CDR1 and CDR2: GTSNPN, SVGIG (reference sequence). V dropped 2 bases and J dropped 11; count of bases not matched to a gene: 6. The CDR3 is 13 residues long. CDR3 coding DNA: TGTGCCTGGAGTAAAGGGGGCGTAGACGTCCTGACTTTC. It codes for CAWSKGGVDVLTF.

This clone was counted a few times. The CDR3 loop reads CASRSSPDRVHEQYF. For the CDR3, the DNA is TGTGCCAGCAGGTCCTCTCCCGACAGGGTCCACGAGCAGTACTTC. The rearrangement joins TRBV6-5 to TRBJ2-7; 7 bases fit TRBD1. This CDR3 spans 15 amino acids. The germline V gene has CDR1 MNHEY and CDR2 SVGAGI. V was clipped by 6 bases and J by 5 bases; unmatched bases: 13.

V and J are TRBV4-3 and TRBJ2-1; 7 bases are a match to TRBD1. Unmatched junction bases numbered 6, after V lost 1 base and J lost 6 bases. CDR1 LGHNA and CDR2 YSLEER come from the germline V gene. The CDR3 totals 15 residues. In DNA form, the CDR3 reads TGCGCCAGCAGCCAAGGACAGGGAAGGGGCAATGAGCAGTTCTTC. Translated, it gives CASSQGQGRGNEQFF.

The chain combines TRBV18 with TRBJ2-7, with 7 bases aligning to TRBD2. After removal of 4 bases from V and 1 base from J, the junction contained 4 bases not matched to a gene. The CDR3 is 14 residues long. Germline assignment: CDR1 KGHSH and CDR2 LQKENI. This CDR3 is CASSQGRESYEQYF. The CDR3 nucleotides are TGTGCCAGCTCACAAGGGAGGGAATCCTACGAGCAGTACTTC.

This chain joins TRBV13 and TRBJ2-7; D is unclear. V was trimmed by 5 bases and J by 2 bases, leaving 16 bases between them. This CDR3 comprises 15 residues. In germline, CDR1 is PRHDT, CDR2 FYEKMQ (reference sequence). CDR3 loop: CASSPMVGRTYEQYF. DNA of the CDR3: TGTGCCAGCAGCCCCATGGTTGGCAGGACCTACGAGCAGTACTTC.

This clone turned up a few times. This rearrangement joins TRBV5-6 to TRBJ2-6; 9 nucleotides agree with TRBD1. V lost 4 bases, J lost 1 base, and 3 bases stayed unmatched. Germline V gene lookup returns CDR1 SGHDT and CDR2 YYEEEE. The CDR3 consists of 16 residues. CDR3 coding DNA: TGTGCCAGCAGCCGGGACAGGGTATCTGGGGCCAACGTCCTGACTTTC. Its protein product is CASSRDRVSGANVLTF.

This chain links TRBV7-6 with TRBJ1-4; TRBD1 agrees at 9 bases. The length of the CDR3 is 16 residues. The germline V gene encodes CDR1 SGHVS and CDR2 FNYEAQ. V dropped 6 bases and J dropped 6; count of bases not matched to a gene: 11. The DNA for the CDR3 is TGTGCCAGCAGTCCGAAGAGGACAGGGGTCGATGAAAAACTGTTTTTT. Residues: CASSPKRTGVDEKLFF.

V is TRBV29-1 and J is TRBJ2-7; tentatively, D is TRBD2 (6 bases). Germline CDR1 reads SQVTM; CDR2 reads ANQGSEA. This CDR3 contains 14 residues. Trimming removed 2 bases from V and 4 bases from J, with 15 bases in between. The CDR3 nucleotides are TGCAGCGTTGAAAGTGGCGGGAACTTTTACGAGCAGTACTTC. Protein product: CSVESGGNFYEQYF.

V usage is TRBV5-4 and J usage is TRBJ1-2, with 8 bases identical to TRBD1. The ends lost 4 bases at V and 7 bases at J; junction bases unmatched: 9. From germline, CDR1 is SGHNT and CDR2 YYREEE (reference sequence). The CDR3 length is 14 residues. CDR3: CASSDQGAQGGYTF. The CDR3 nucleotides are TGTGCCAGCAGCGATCAGGGGGCGCAAGGTGGCTACACCTTC. The whole variable domain, filled in from reference TRBV5-4 and TRBJ1-2, reads ETGVTQSPTHLIKTRGQQVTLRCSSQSGHNTVSWYQQALGQGPQFIFQYYREEENGRGNFPPRFSGLQFPNYSSELNVNALELDDSALYLCASSDQGAQGGYTFGSGTRLTVV.

This clone occurred once. The rearrangement joins TRBV6-1 to TRBJ2-3; D gene ambiguous. The CDR3 length is 13 residues. Germline assignment: CDR1 MNHNS and CDR2 SASEGT. V lost 5 bases, J lost 6 bases, and 12 bases lay in between. Written as DNA, the CDR3 is TGTGCCAGCAGTCCTAACCTAGGTGATACGCAGTATTTT. Its translation is CASSPNLGDTQYF.